One and the same sample provided the 20 T cell receptor beta chains below, sequenced in a study of OX40 agonist ivuxolimab in advanced cancers. Clones were sequenced by immunoSEQ multiplex PCR, and TCRdb holds only the in-frame ones, with some missing. The sample has roughly 76,000 clones; over 80% are singletons. The sample was CD4+ or CD8+ T cells sorted from blood, taken in a trial of the OX40 agonist ivuxolimab. The receptors shown here come from an adult with an advanced solid tumor such as melanoma, head and neck, liver or kidney cancer.

V and J are TRBV7-2 and TRBJ2-7, with D tentatively TRBD1 or TRBD2 (5 bases each). This CDR3 contains 15 residues. Trimming pared 5 bases from V and 6 bases from J, leaving 20 bases between. The germline V gene encodes CDR1 SGHTA and CDR2 FQGNSA. The CDR3 bases are TGTGCCAGCAGCCCGGGGCCAGGATTGTCCCTCGAGCAGTACTTC. Protein: CASSPGPGLSLEQYF.

The chain uses TRBV19 and TRBJ2-7, with D unresolved. The V end was cut by 1 base, the J end by 6 bases, with 4 bases between. The CDR3 loop spans 11 amino acids. Per the germline V gene, CDR1 is LNHDA and CDR2 is SQIVND (reference sequence). CDR3 coding DNA: TGTGCCAGTAGTATAGGGGTCGAGCAGTACTTC. Translated, it gives CASSIGVEQYF.

V and J are TRBV6-1 and TRBJ1-1; TRBD1 might be the D (6 bases). The germline V gene encodes CDR1 MNHNS and CDR2 SASEGT. The CDR3 contains 15 residues. The V gene lost 1 base and the J gene lost 5 bases, with 14 bases spanning the gap. The DNA for the CDR3 is TGTGCCAGCAGTGAAGACCCGGGGGCATGGACTGAAGCTTTCTTT. It yields the protein CASSEDPGAWTEAFF.

The rearrangement links TRBV4-1 to TRBJ2-4, with 8 bases lining up with TRBD1. The CDR3 is 15 residues long. Trimming at V came to 1 base and at J to 8 bases, leaving 7 bases not matched to a gene. Germline CDR1 and CDR2: MGHRA and YSYEKL. The DNA of the CDR3 is TGCGCCAGCAGCCAAGTTTTACAGGGGGGATACATTCAGTACTTC. Protein sequence: CASSQVLQGGYIQYF.

The V and J genes are TRBV7-9 and TRBJ2-6, with D perhaps TRBD1 (6 bases). Trimming pared 1 base from V and 3 bases from J, leaving 16 bases between. Germline values: CDR1 SEHNR, CDR2 FQNEAQ (reference sequence). The length of the CDR3 is 18 residues. The CDR3 protein is CASSLDDRLKVGANVLTF. The CDR3 nucleotides are TGTGCCAGCAGCTTAGACGACAGGCTCAAGGTTGGGGCCAACGTCCTGACTTTC.

The genes are TRBV15 and TRBJ2-7, with a tentative D call TRBD2 (6 bases). The CDR3 covers 15 residues. V lost 0 bases, J lost 0 bases, and 9 bases lay in between. Germline CDR1 LNHNV, CDR2 YYDKDF (reference sequence). The CDR3 DNA sequence: TGTGCCACCAGCAGAGAGGGGGGAAGCTCCTACGAGCAGTACGTC. Its protein product is CATSREGGSSYEQYV.

The gene calls are TRBV5-1 and TRBJ2-5; perhaps TRBD1 as D (5 bases). The CDR3 is 15 amino acids. Trimming took off 0 bases at V and 5 bases at J, with 14 bases between the two ends. The germline V gene has CDR1 SGHRS and CDR2 YFSETQ. The CDR3 here is CASSLEGPKRETQYF. The CDR3, as DNA: TGCGCCAGCAGCTTGGAGGGGCCAAAAAGGGAGACCCAGTACTTC.

The genes are TRBV7-9 and TRBJ2-1; TRBD1 agrees at 9 bases. J was trimmed by 3 bases and V by 4 bases; bases with no gene match: 4. The CDR3 sequence is 15 residues long. Germline V lookup: CDR1 SEHNR, CDR2 FQNEAQ (reference sequence). The CDR3 protein is CASSSDRGNYNEQFF. CDR3 DNA: TGTGCCAGCAGCTCGGACAGGGGTAACTACAATGAGCAGTTCTTC. The whole variable domain, filled in from reference TRBV7-9 and TRBJ2-1, reads DTGVSQNPRHKITKRGQNVTFRCDPISEHNRLYWYRQTLGQGPEFLTYFQNEAQLEKSRLLSDRFSAERPKGSFSTLEIQRTEQGDSAMYLCASSSDRGNYNEQFFGPGTRLTVL.

The J gene is TRBJ1-1, the V gene TRBV5-5; D is ambiguous. The V and J ends lost 0 bases and 10 bases respectively, with 16 bases between them. This CDR3 spans 14 amino acids. CDR1 SGHKS and CDR2 YYEKEE come from the germline V gene (reference sequence). The CDR3 DNA is TGTGCCAGCAGCTTGGCCGGTGGCGGTCGGTCAGCTTTCTTT. It translates to CASSLAGGGRSAFF.

This clone was counted only a few times. The chain has TRBV13 and TRBJ1-6; D unclear. The V end lost 5 bases, the J end lost 7 bases, and 6 bases lay between the germline ends. The germline V gene has CDR1 PRHDT and CDR2 FYEKMQ (reference sequence). This CDR3 region has 12 residues. The CDR3 protein is CASSLRNSPLHF. DNA for the CDR3: TGTGCCAGCAGCCTTAGGAATTCACCCCTCCACTTT.

The CDR3 nucleotides read TGTGCCAGCAGTTACTCGTTTAGCAATCAGCCCCAGCATTTT. It specifies CASSYSFSNQPQHF. The chain carries TRBV6-5 and TRBJ1-5; D is undetermined. Trimming removed 0 bases at V and 0 bases at J, with 3 bases between. The CDR3 covers 14 residues. Looked up from germline, CDR1 is MNHEY and CDR2 is SVGAGI.

The rearrangement uses TRBV10-2 and TRBJ1-2; D is uncertain. V was cut by 6 bases and J by 4 bases, with 12 bases left in between. Germline V lookup: CDR1 WSHSY, CDR2 SAAADI. The CDR3 loop spans 13 amino acids. The CDR3 here is CASRPGLGYGYTF. Here the CDR3 DNA reads TGCGCCAGCAGGCCAGGTTTGGGCTATGGCTACACCTTC.

The chain links TRBV27 to TRBJ1-2, with D maybe TRBD1 (5 bases). Germline loops: CDR1 MNHEY, CDR2 SMNVEV (reference sequence). V was pared by 0 bases and J by 8 bases, with 10 bases between. CDR3 length equals 13 residues. DNA of the CDR3: TGTGCCAGCAGTTTATCTGGGGCAGGCGGCTACACCTTC. Translation gives CASSLSGAGGYTF.

In this sample, this clone turned up a few times. The chain combines TRBV5-4 with TRBJ2-3; D perhaps matches TRBD1 (6 bases). The V gene lost 5 bases and the J gene lost 6 bases, with 16 bases spanning the gap. This CDR3 contains 14 residues. The germline CDR1 and CDR2 sequences are SGHNT and YYREEE (reference sequence). The CDR3 region has the DNA TGTGCCAGCAGTCCACCCCACAGGGTGGATACGCAGTATTTT. Translated: CASSPPHRVDTQYF.

The CDR3 sequence is CASSLAGTGEQYF. The CDR3 DNA is TGTGCCAGCAGTTTGGCCGGGACCGGTGAGCAGTACTTC. The chain has TRBV6-5 and TRBJ2-5; D may correspond to TRBD1 or TRBD2 (5 bases each). This CDR3 has 13 residues. V was cut by 4 bases and J by 11 bases, with 17 bases left in between. CDR1 and CDR2 from the germline V gene are MNHEY and SVGAGI.

This chain uses TRBV28 with TRBJ1-3, with 8 nucleotides matching TRBD1. The V and J ends lost 5 bases and 7 bases, in that order; junction bases with no gene match: 7. Germline CDR1 and CDR2: MDHEN and SYDVKM. There are 14 residues in the CDR3. The CDR3 region has the DNA TGTGCCAGCAGTGCAGGGGGCGTCAGGAACACCATATATTTT. Amino acids: CASSAGGVRNTIYF.

The rearrangement uses TRBV28 and TRBJ1-5; weak D call: TRBD1 (5 bases). Germline V gene lookup returns CDR1 MDHEN and CDR2 SYDVKM. There are 16 residues in the CDR3. V lost 2 bases and J lost 4, with 15 bases in between. CDR3 DNA: TGTGCCAGCAGTTTACTGATGGGGGAAAGGAATCAGCCCCAGCATTTT. Encoded protein: CASSLLMGERNQPQHF.

The sample holds one count of this clone. The chain couples TRBV4-1 to TRBJ2-2, with TRBD1 matching over 9 bases. The germline gives CDR1 MGHRA, CDR2 YSYEKL. With V trimmed by 1 base and J by 7 bases, 10 bases remained unmatched. This CDR3 spans 17 amino acids. CDR3 nucleotide sequence: TGCGCCAGCAGCCAAGCCGGGACAGGGAGGTCCGGCGGGGAGCTGTTTTTT. Amino acid sequence: CASSQAGTGRSGGELFF.

A single count supports this clone. This sequence joins TRBV5-4 and TRBJ2-1, with TRBD1 identical over 10 bases. Germline trimming cut 4 bases from V and 0 bases from J; bases unmatched to any gene: 1. There are 15 residues in the CDR3. Germline V gives CDR1 SGHNT, CDR2 YYREEE (reference sequence). In DNA form, the CDR3 reads TGTGCCAGCAGCCGGGACAGGGGCTCCTACAATGAGCAGTTCTTC. Its protein is CASSRDRGSYNEQFF.

The sample holds a few counts of this clone. The V and J genes are TRBV29-1 and TRBJ1-3; tentatively, D is TRBD1 (5 bases). In germline, CDR1 is SQVTM, CDR2 ANQGSEA. Trimming left V 2 bases short and J 3 bases short, with 8 bases between. This CDR3 is 13 amino acids long. The CDR3 coding sequence is TGCAGCGTTGAAAGCGGGGGTGGAAACACCATATATTTT. Amino acid sequence: CSVESGGGNTIYF.